The rows below give T cell receptor beta chains drawn from one sample of a study of blood T cell repertoires in COVID-19. TCRdb's copy holds only in-frame clones and misses some; the assay was immunoSEQ multiplex PCR. Of some 290,000 clones in the sample, roughly 88% were seen once. Sequencing was carried out using peripheral blood. Receptors originate from a woman in her twenties or thirties with COVID-19, enrolled during active disease. Both conserved end residues are trimmed from each CDR3. Only some rows state a clone size, as once, few, many or a class for expanded clones.

j_call cdr3_length v_call clone_size cdr3_aa
TRBJ1-6 15 TRBV7-9 . ASSLAGDYRAGTPLH
TRBJ2-1 13 TRBV3-1/TRBV3-2 . ASSPTGTGYNEQF
TRBJ2-7 14 TRBV6-1 . ASSEALIGTAYEQY
TRBJ2-2 14 TRBV5-4 . ASSLKDRANTGELF
TRBJ1-6 14 TRBV2 . ASRPAGDRGMTPLH
TRBJ1-2 14 TRBV27 . ASSLSHPGVSDGYT
TRBJ2-1 14 TRBV30 . AWSRPSGRAEYEQF
TRBJ1-1 15 TRBV5-1 . ASSLAGIQGGNTEAF
TRBJ1-6 11 TRBV11-2 . ATGQKNNSPLH
TRBJ2-1 14 TRBV29-1 . SVEDLTSGLSNEQF
TRBJ1-1 12 TRBV11-2 . ASSLDRDRGEAF
TRBJ1-1 12 TRBV19 . ASILGTGRTEAF
TRBJ1-1 12 TRBV7-9 . ASSLVTENTEAF
TRBJ2-7 9 TRBV29-1 . SVATTYEQY
TRBJ2-5 14 TRBV27 . ASSLNNPGLGQTQY
TRBJ1-1 12 TRBV30 . AWTLDRGGTEAF
TRBJ1-1 12 TRBV5-1 . ASSRGQGKTEAF
TRBJ2-1 17 TRBV28 . ASTHQQGKLIWRYNEQF
TRBJ1-1 15 TRBV2 . ASSVMGQGVGGTEAF
TRBJ1-5 13 TRBV28 many ASSTGGTGDQPQH
TRBJ2-1 12 TRBV6-1 . ASSETNPGIEQF
TRBJ2-1 16 TRBV28 . ASSLASGTYSSYNEQF
TRBJ2-2 14 TRBV7-9 . ASSDNRGLNTGELF
TRBJ1-3 13 TRBV9 . ASSARQNSGNTIY
TRBJ2-5 14 TRBV9 . ASSVGATGDQETQY
TRBJ1-2 12 TRBV6-5 . ASSYGQGNYGYT
TRBJ2-1 11 TRBV7-9 . ASSLGGQGEQF
TRBJ1-4 14 TRBV19 . ASSILGQPTNEKLF
TRBJ1-1 13 TRBV14 few ASSRRDGGYTEAF
TRBJ1-6 17 TRBV5-1 once ASSLDGHRGISYNSPLH
TRBJ2-5 12 TRBV2 few ASSWDRGRETQY
TRBJ1-1 11 TRBV5-4 . ASSRDFNTEAF
TRBJ1-2 9 TRBV20-1 . SANRDHGYT
TRBJ2-7 14 TRBV7-6 . ASSSLTGGALGEQY
TRBJ2-7 13 TRBV5-4 . ASSRDLANPDEQY